One TCR beta chain is described in this entry. The data stem from a study of blood T cell repertoires in COVID-19. The overall study: There were acute and convalescent COVID-19 samples, and they came from the United States, Italy and Spain. T cells, B-cell-depleted T cells, or PBMCs supplied cDNA or gDNA.

In the study's own analysis: Estimated nucleated cell counts came from reference gene primer amplification. Data came from immunoSEQ multiplex PCR; TCRdb stores just in-frame clones and leaves some out. D and trimming were read from the DNA, whereas the V and J calls and clone size are those reported in that table. The sample consists of about 58,000 clones, around 89% of them appearing once. Sequenced input: peripheral blood. The sequence came from an older woman with active COVID-19.

The CDR3, as DNA: TGTGCCAGTAGTATCGGGGGTATAGGGGAGCTGTTTTTT. Its translation is CASSIGGIGELFF. The chain uses TRBV19 and TRBJ2-2; TRBD2 is a possible D gene (6 bases). Germline assignment: CDR1 LNHDA and CDR2 SQIVND (reference sequence). This CDR3 has 13 amino acids. V was clipped by 3 bases and J by 8 bases, with 10 bases between them.